This TCR beta chain came from a study of blood T cell repertoires in COVID-19. In the study overall: The United States, Italy and Spain provided the acute and convalescent COVID-19 samples. Nucleic acid was either cDNA or gDNA, and it came from T cells, B-cell-depleted T cells, or PBMCs.

Source study methods: The authors estimated nucleated cell counts from reference gene primer amplification. Here immunoSEQ multiplex PCR was the method, and the copy in TCRdb shows in-frame clones only, minus some. The V and J calls and clone size come from that table; D and trimming were worked out from the DNA. There are about 490,000 clones in the sample; approximately 83% occur only once, and approximately 2.9% lies in the top ten. CDR3 length: 15 amino acids. The sequenced sample was peripheral blood. This receptor was identified in a human donor in a cohort sampled during active COVID-19. The chain uses TRBV12-2 and TRBJ2-1; the DNA was not used to check the table's D call, TRBD2. TRBV12-2 is labeled a pseudogene. CDR3 amino acids: CASRLSQRRYNEQFF. DNA of the CDR3: TGTGCAAGTCGCTTAAGCCAGCGGAGATACAATGAGCAGTTCTTC.